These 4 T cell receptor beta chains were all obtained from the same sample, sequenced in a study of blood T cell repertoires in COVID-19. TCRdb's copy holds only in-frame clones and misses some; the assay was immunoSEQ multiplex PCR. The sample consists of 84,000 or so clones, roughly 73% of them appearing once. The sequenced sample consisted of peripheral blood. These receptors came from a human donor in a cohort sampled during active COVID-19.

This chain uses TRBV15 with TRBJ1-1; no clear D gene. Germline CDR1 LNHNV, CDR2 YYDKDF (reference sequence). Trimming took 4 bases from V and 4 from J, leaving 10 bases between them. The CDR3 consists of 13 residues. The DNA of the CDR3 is TGTGCCACCAGCATAAGACAAATCACTGAAGCTTTCTTT. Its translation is CATSIRQITEAFF.

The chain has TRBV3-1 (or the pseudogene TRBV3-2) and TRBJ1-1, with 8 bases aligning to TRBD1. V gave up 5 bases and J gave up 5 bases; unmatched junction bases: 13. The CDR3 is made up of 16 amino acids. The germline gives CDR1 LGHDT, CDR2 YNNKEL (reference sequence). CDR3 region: CASSRNYGQGGTEAFF. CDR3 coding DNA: TGTGCCAGCAGCAGAAATTACGGACAGGGAGGAACTGAAGCTTTCTTT.

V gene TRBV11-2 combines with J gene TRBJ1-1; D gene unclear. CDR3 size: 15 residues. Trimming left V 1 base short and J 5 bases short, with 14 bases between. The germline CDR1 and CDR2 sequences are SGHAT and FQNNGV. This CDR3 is CASSLVRDDGTEAFF. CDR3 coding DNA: TGTGCCAGCAGCTTAGTGAGGGATGATGGGACTGAAGCTTTCTTT.

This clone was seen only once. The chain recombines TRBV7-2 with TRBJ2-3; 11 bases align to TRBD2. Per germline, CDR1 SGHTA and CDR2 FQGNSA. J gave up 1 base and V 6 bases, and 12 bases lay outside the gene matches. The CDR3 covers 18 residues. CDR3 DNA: TGTGCCAGCAGATTTTTGCCGCAACTAGCGGGGGGCACAGATACGCAGTATTTT. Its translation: CASRFLPQLAGGTDTQYF.